This T cell receptor (beta chain) originates from a study of early T cells in non-severe SARS-CoV-2 infection. A word on this clonotype: The junction departs from the called germline gene at one end, perhaps through a read error.

Each CDR3 protein gets one entry after TCRdb re-called the 5' RACE reads with MiXCR. The sample yields fewer than 85,000 distinct CDR3 sequences, around 13% seen once. The germline V gene encodes CDR1 MNHEY and CDR2 SMNVEV (reference sequence). The CDR3 covers 16 residues. The clonotype comes from an adult who was a healthcare worker with PCR-confirmed SARS-CoV-2 infection or an uninfected control (not recorded which). This chain joins TRBV27 and TRBJ2-2, with D uncertain. The sample in question was whole blood, obtained at baseline. The CDR3 nucleotides read TGTGCCAGCAGTTTACGAACGGCCGCGAATACCGGGGAGCTGTTTTTT. This encodes CASSLRTAANTGELFF.